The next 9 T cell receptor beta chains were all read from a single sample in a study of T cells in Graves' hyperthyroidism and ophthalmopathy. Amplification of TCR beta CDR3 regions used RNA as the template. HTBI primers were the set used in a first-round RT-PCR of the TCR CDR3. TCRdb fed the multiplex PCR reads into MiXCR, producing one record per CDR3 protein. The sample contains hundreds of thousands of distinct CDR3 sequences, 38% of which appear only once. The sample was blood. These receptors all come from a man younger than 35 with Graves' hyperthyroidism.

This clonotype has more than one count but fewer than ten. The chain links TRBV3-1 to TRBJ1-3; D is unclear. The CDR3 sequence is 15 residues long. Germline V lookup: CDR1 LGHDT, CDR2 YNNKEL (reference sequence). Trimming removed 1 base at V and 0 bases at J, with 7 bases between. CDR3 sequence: CASSQVALSGNTIYF. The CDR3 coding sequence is TGTGCCAGCAGCCAAGTGGCCCTCTCTGGAAACACCATATATTTT.

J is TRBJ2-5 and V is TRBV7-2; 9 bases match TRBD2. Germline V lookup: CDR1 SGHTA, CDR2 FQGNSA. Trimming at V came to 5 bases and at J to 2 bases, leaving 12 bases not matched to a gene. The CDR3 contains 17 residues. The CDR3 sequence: CASSPGLAGELQETQYF. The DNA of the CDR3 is TGTGCCAGCAGCCCGGGACTAGCCGGGGAGCTACAAGAGACCCAGTACTTC.

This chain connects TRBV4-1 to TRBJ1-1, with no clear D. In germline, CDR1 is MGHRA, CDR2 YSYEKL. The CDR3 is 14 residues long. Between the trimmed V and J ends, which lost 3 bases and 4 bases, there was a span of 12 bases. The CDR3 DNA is TGCGCCAGCAGCCATGGCGACCTTGGCACTGAAGCTTTCTTT. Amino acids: CASSHGDLGTEAFF.

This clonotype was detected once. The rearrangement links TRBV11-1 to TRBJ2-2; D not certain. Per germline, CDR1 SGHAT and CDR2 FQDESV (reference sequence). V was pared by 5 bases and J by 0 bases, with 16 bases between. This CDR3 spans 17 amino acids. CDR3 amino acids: CASSQQPRTANTGELFF. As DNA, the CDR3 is TGTGCCAGCAGCCAACAACCCCGGACGGCGAACACCGGGGAGCTGTTTTTT.

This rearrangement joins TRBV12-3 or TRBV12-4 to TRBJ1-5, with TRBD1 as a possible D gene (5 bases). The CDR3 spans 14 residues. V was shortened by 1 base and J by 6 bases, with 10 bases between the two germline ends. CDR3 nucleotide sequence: TGTGCCAGCAGTTTAGTAGGGGCTCGTCAGCCCCAGCATTTT. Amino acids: CASSLVGARQPQHF.

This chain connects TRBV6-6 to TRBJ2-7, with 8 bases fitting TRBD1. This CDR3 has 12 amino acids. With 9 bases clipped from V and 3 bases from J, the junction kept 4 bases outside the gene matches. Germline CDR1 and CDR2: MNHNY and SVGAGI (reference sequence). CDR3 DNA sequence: TGTGCCAGTGGACAGGGACTCTACGAGCAGTACTTC. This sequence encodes CASGQGLYEQYF.

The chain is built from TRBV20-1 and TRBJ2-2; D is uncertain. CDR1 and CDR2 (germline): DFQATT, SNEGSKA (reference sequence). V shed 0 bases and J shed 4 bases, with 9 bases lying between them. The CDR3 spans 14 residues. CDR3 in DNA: TGCAGTGCTAGAGATTCGCAAGGCACCGGGGAGCTGTTTTTT. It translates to CSARDSQGTGELFF.

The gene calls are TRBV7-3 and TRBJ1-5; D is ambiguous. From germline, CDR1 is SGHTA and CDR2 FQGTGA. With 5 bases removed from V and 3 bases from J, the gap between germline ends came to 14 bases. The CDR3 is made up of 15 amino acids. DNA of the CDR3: TGTGCCAGCAGCCAACTGGGAAGGGACAATCAGCCCCAGCATTTT. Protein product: CASSQLGRDNQPQHF.

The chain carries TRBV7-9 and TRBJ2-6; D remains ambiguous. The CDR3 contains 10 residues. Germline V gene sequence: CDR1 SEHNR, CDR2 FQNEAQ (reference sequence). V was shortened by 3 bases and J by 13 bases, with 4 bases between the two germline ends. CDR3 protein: CASSFRVLTF. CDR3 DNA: TGTGCCAGCAGCTTCCGGGTCCTGACTTTC.